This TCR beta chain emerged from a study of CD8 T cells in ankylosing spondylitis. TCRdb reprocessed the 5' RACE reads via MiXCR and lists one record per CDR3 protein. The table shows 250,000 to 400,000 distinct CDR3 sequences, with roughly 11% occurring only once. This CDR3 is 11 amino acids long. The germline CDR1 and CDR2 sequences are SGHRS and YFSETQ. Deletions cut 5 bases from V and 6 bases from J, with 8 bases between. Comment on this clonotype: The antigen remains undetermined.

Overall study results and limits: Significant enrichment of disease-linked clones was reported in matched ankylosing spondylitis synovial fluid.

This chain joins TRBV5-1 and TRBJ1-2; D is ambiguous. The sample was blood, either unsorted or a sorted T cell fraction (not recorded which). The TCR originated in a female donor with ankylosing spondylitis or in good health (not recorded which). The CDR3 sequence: CASSAVDGYTF. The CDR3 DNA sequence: TGCGCCAGCAGTGCGGTGGATGGCTACACCTTC.